This TCR beta chain was identified in a study of response to subunit inactivated influenza vaccine. General study points: The authors suggested that few new T cells are recruited per seasonal influenza vaccination.

A single record per CDR3 protein comes from TCRdb applying MiXCR to the RT-PCR reads. The sample lists 590,000 or so distinct CDR3 sequences; approximately 15% were seen once. This clonotype showed up just a few times. Its antigen is currently unknown. V lost 1 base and J 6 bases, leaving 14 bases between the germline ends. This CDR3 has 15 amino acids. Per the germline V gene, CDR1 is MGHDK and CDR2 is SYGVNS. This rearrangement joins TRBV25-1 to TRBJ2-3; D could derive from TRBD1 or TRBD2 (5 bases each). This material consisted of PBMCs from blood, taken 14 to 15 days before vaccination. The receptor was isolated from a man aged 45-65 years who received an inactivated influenza vaccine. The CDR3 loop reads CASSEWTGLMDTQYF. In DNA, the CDR3 is TGTGCCAGCAGTGAATGGACGGGGCTTATGGATACGCAGTATTTT.